One sample yielded the 27 T cell receptor beta chains listed below, sequenced in a study of OX40 agonist ivuxolimab in advanced cancers. TCRdb's copy holds only in-frame clones and misses some; the assay was immunoSEQ multiplex PCR. Found here are 65,000 to 95,000 clones, roughly 88% of them singletons; the top ten hold approximately 5.1%. The sequencing used CD4+ or CD8+ T cells sorted from blood, collected in a trial of the OX40 agonist ivuxolimab. The source is an adult with an advanced solid tumor such as melanoma, head and neck, liver or kidney cancer.

CDR3 DNA sequence: TGTGCCAGCAGTTTCACCCGAAGGGACTATGGCTACACCTTC. This encodes CASSFTRRDYGYTF. The V and J genes are TRBV6-9 and TRBJ1-2; D is uncertain. Germline V gives CDR1 MNHGY, CDR2 SVAAGI. With 4 bases removed from V and 3 bases from J, the gap between germline ends came to 12 bases. The CDR3 contains 14 residues.

This clone was observed once. The chain is built from TRBV5-1 and TRBJ2-7; 8 bases line up with TRBD2. Per the germline V gene, CDR1 is SGHRS and CDR2 is YFSETQ. CDR3 length: 16 amino acids. V lost 0 bases to trimming and J lost 8 bases; unmatched junction nucleotides: 13. The CDR3 bases are TGCGCCAGCAGCTTGGCCGGGACTAGTGGCGCGGGTAAGCAGTACTTC. This gives the protein CASSLAGTSGAGKQYF.

The V gene is TRBV9, the J gene TRBJ1-1, with TRBD1 as a possible D gene (6 bases). Germline loops: CDR1 SGDLS, CDR2 YYNGEE. The CDR3 totals 16 residues. With 4 bases removed from V and 0 bases from J, the gap between germline ends came to 16 bases. As DNA, the CDR3 is TGTGCCAGCAGCCCTTCCGTCAGGGGCCTGAACACTGAAGCTTTCTTT. As protein: CASSPSVRGLNTEAFF.

This clone was detected once. V usage is TRBV7-3 and J usage is TRBJ1-1, with 10 bases aligning to TRBD1. Germline trimming cut 5 bases from V and 7 bases from J; bases unmatched to any gene: 4. Per the germline V gene, CDR1 is SGHTA and CDR2 is FQGTGA. The CDR3 is made up of 13 amino acids. CDR3 coding DNA: TGTGCCAGCAGCCTGGGACAGGGGTTTGAAGCTTTCTTT. It is translated as CASSLGQGFEAFF.

The chain links TRBV5-1 to TRBJ1-2; unclear D gene. The germline CDR1 and CDR2 sequences are SGHRS and YFSETQ. V lost 1 base and J lost 4, with 14 bases in between. The CDR3 consists of 15 residues. In DNA form, the CDR3 reads TGCGCCAGCAGCTTGAAGGGAGACTTCACCTATGGCTACACCTTC. This gives the protein CASSLKGDFTYGYTF.

The rearrangement uses TRBV5-1 and TRBJ2-1; D is possibly TRBD2 (6 bases). V was pared by 2 bases and J by 5 bases, with 11 bases between. The germline V gene encodes CDR1 SGHRS and CDR2 YFSETQ. The CDR3 runs 14 residues. The CDR3 here is CASSFLGGNNEQFF. Written as DNA, the CDR3 is TGCGCCAGCAGCTTTTTAGGCGGGAACAATGAGCAGTTCTTC.

A few counts support this clone. This chain joins TRBV7-3 and TRBJ1-6; possible D gene TRBD1, 5 bases. CDR3 length: 12 residues. Trimming took 8 bases from V and 10 from J, leaving 12 bases between them. CDR1 and CDR2 from the germline V gene are SGHTA and FQGTGA. This CDR3 is CASAYGGSPLHF. For the CDR3, the DNA is TGTGCCAGCGCATACGGGGGATCACCCCTCCACTTT.

This chain uses TRBV9 with TRBJ2-1; D tentatively reads TRBD1 or TRBD2 (5 bases each). Trimming took off 0 bases at V and 5 bases at J, with 9 bases between the two ends. Germline V gives CDR1 SGDLS, CDR2 YYNGEE. The CDR3 consists of 14 residues. The CDR3 region has the DNA TGTGCCAGCAGCGTAGGGGACCCAAACAATGAGCAGTTCTTC. Protein: CASSVGDPNNEQFF.

The chain is built from TRBV27 and TRBJ1-3; a weak D match, TRBD1 (6 bases). The CDR3 totals 14 residues. V was pared by 6 bases and J by 2 bases, with 11 bases between. Germline CDR1 is MNHEY and CDR2 is SMNVEV (reference sequence). CDR3 sequence (DNA): TGTGCCAGCAGCCTTAACAGGGCTGGAAACACCATATATTTT. Translated: CASSLNRAGNTIYF.

The gene calls are TRBV2 and TRBJ2-3; 7 bases are a match to TRBD2. Germline V lookup: CDR1 SNHLY, CDR2 FYNNEI. This CDR3 comprises 15 residues. The V and J ends lost 6 bases and 1 base, in that order; junction bases with no gene match: 7. CDR3 sequence reads: CASRKGLDGTDTQYF. CDR3 DNA: TGTGCCAGCAGAAAAGGACTAGACGGCACAGATACGCAGTATTTT. Combining the CDR3 with reference TRBV2 and TRBJ2-3 gives the whole variable domain EPEVTQTPSHQVTQMGQEVILRCVPISNHLYFYWYRQILGQKVEFLVSFYNNEISEKSEIFDDQFSVERPDGSNFTLKIRSTKLEDSAMYFCASRKGLDGTDTQYFGPGTRLTVL.

This chain uses TRBV23-1 with TRBJ1-2; 9 bases align to TRBD1. TRBV23-1 is assigned to the ORF class and has an uncertain function. Losses at the gene ends were 0 bases for V and 4 bases for J; bases not matched to a gene: 15. The CDR3 is made up of 19 amino acids. The CDR3 DNA follows: TGCGCCAGCAGTCAATCGCGCGCGGGACAGGGACGAATGAGCTATGGCTACACCTTC. Translating it yields CASSQSRAGQGRMSYGYTF.

This chain connects TRBV27 to TRBJ1-5, with 7 bases that match TRBD1. Germline loops: CDR1 MNHEY, CDR2 SMNVEV (reference sequence). V gave up 3 bases and J gave up 5 bases; unmatched junction bases: 1. The length of the CDR3 is 13 residues. The CDR3 loop is CASSFTGDQPQHF. DNA of the CDR3: TGTGCCAGCAGTTTCACAGGGGATCAGCCCCAGCATTTT.

This chain uses TRBV7-9 with TRBJ1-6; a weak D match, TRBD1 (5 bases). With 1 base removed from V and 8 bases from J, the gap between germline ends came to 15 bases. In germline, CDR1 is SEHNR, CDR2 FQNEAQ (reference sequence). The CDR3 length is 16 residues. The CDR3 bases are TGTGCCAGCAGCTTAGGTCTCGGAGGGGATTATTCACCCCTCCACTTT. As protein: CASSLGLGGDYSPLHF.

The V call is TRBV27, the J call TRBJ2-6; tentative D call: TRBD1 (5 bases). The V end lost 2 bases, the J end lost 6 bases, and 8 bases lay between the germline ends. The CDR3 runs to 14 residues. Per germline, CDR1 MNHEY and CDR2 SMNVEV (reference sequence). CDR3 DNA: TGTGCCAGCAGTTTAGCAGGGATGGCCAACGTCCTGACTTTC. Its translation is CASSLAGMANVLTF.

DNA for the CDR3: TGCGCCAGCAGCTTGGGACAGGGAGAAGCTTTCTTT. Its translation is CASSLGQGEAFF. The gene calls are TRBV5-1 and TRBJ1-1, with 7 bases identical to TRBD1. Germline CDR1 SGHRS, CDR2 YFSETQ. CDR3 length: 12 amino acids. V shed 0 bases and J 8 bases; nucleotides not matched to a gene: 1.

The chain carries TRBV7-8 and TRBJ1-5; D not certain. V lost 3 bases, J lost 2 bases, and 5 bases lay in between. The CDR3 runs 13 residues. The germline V gene has CDR1 SGHVS and CDR2 FQNEAQ. The CDR3 DNA is TGTGCCAGCAGCTTTTCCGGCAATCAGCCCCAGCATTTT. It yields the protein CASSFSGNQPQHF.

This chain connects TRBV14 to TRBJ1-6; perhaps TRBD1 as D (6 bases). The V end lost 1 base, the J end lost 3 bases, and 13 bases lay between the germline ends. The germline V gene encodes CDR1 SGHDN and CDR2 FVKESK. The CDR3 covers 17 residues. The CDR3 spells CASSQVATGYYNSPLHF. DNA of the CDR3: TGTGCCAGCAGCCAAGTCGCGACAGGCTACTATAATTCACCCCTCCACTTT.

The chain carries TRBV5-4 and TRBJ1-6; 7 nucleotides align to TRBD1. CDR3 length: 16 residues. Germline CDR1 SGHNT, CDR2 YYREEE (reference sequence). The ends lost 0 bases at V and 10 bases at J; junction bases unmatched: 10. CDR3 coding DNA: TGTGCCAGCAGCTTGGTGGCCGGGACAGTTCCCTCACCCCTCCACTTT. As protein: CASSLVAGTVPSPLHF.

This clone was detected only once. This chain links TRBV5-4 with TRBJ2-1; the D is unclear. Trimming stripped 0 bases from V and 9 bases from J, with 10 bases between. CDR1 and CDR2 from the germline V gene are SGHNT and YYREEE (reference sequence). The CDR3 sequence is 13 residues long. This chain's CDR3 is CASSLVGVGEQFF. The DNA of the CDR3 is TGTGCCAGCAGCTTGGTGGGCGTCGGTGAGCAGTTCTTC.

The chain employs TRBV9 and TRBJ2-2; 7 bases align to TRBD1. The CDR3 length is 15 residues. J was trimmed by 4 bases and V by 4 bases; bases with no gene match: 7. The V gene's germline CDR1 is SGDLS and CDR2 YYNGEE. The CDR3 region has the DNA TGTGCCAGCAGCTACAGGGGTGAGGCCACCGGGGAGCTGTTTTTT. It is translated as CASSYRGEATGELFF.

In its sample, this clone was seen a few times. The chain links TRBV6-1 to TRBJ1-5; D is ambiguous. Per the germline V gene, CDR1 is MNHNS and CDR2 is SASEGT. This CDR3 comprises 12 residues. The V and J ends lost 3 bases and 4 bases respectively, with 4 bases between them. In DNA, the CDR3 is TGTGCCAGCAGTGAGAATAATCAGCCCCAGCATTTT. It translates to CASSENNQPQHF.

CDR3 in amino acids: CASSIWDMNTEAFF. CDR3 DNA: TGTGCCAGTAGTATTTGGGACATGAACACTGAAGCTTTCTTT. This chain links TRBV19 with TRBJ1-1, with a tentative D call TRBD1 (6 bases). This CDR3 region has 14 residues. Germline V CDR1 and CDR2: LNHDA, SQIVND (reference sequence). Trimming took off 3 bases at V and 0 bases at J, with 8 bases between the two ends.

CDR3 nucleotide sequence: TGTGCCAGCAGTGATCGTGGCTACACCTTC. The encoded protein is CASSDRGYTF. The rearrangement joins TRBV6-1 to TRBJ1-2, with D unclear. V lost 3 bases and J 7 bases, leaving 3 bases between the germline ends. The CDR3 covers 10 residues. Germline-derived CDR1 and CDR2 are MNHNS and SASEGT.

This chain uses TRBV4-2 with TRBJ2-5, with 8 bases lining up with TRBD1. This CDR3 has 15 amino acids. After removal of 2 bases from V and 5 bases from J, the junction contained 7 bases not matched to a gene. CDR1 is LGHNA, CDR2 YNFKEQ, per germline. The CDR3 region is CASSQRDRGGETQYF. DNA of the CDR3: TGTGCCAGCAGCCAAAGAGACAGGGGCGGTGAGACCCAGTACTTC.

The chain carries TRBV30 and TRBJ2-4, with TRBD2 as a possible D gene (5 bases). V was clipped by 5 bases and J by 2 bases, with 10 bases between them. Germline CDR1 GTSNPN, CDR2 SVGIG (reference sequence). The CDR3 runs to 13 residues. CDR3 region: CAWGGESKNIQYF. Here the CDR3 DNA reads TGTGCCTGGGGTGGGGAGTCCAAAAACATTCAGTACTTC.

This clone was found once. The chain uses TRBV7-3 and TRBJ1-2; TRBD1 matches 10 bases. V was pared by 1 base and J by 4 bases, with 9 bases of the junction left unmatched. The CDR3 extends over 17 amino acids. CDR1 and CDR2 (germline): SGHTA, FQGTGA. The CDR3 sequence is CASSLRRAGQGSYGYTF. The CDR3 nucleotides read TGTGCCAGCAGCTTAAGGAGAGCGGGACAGGGGTCCTATGGCTACACCTTC.

The J gene is TRBJ2-7, the V gene TRBV4-1; TRBD2 matches at 9 bases. From germline, CDR1 is MGHRA and CDR2 YSYEKL. This CDR3 region has 16 residues. V shed 0 bases, J shed 3 bases, and the junction held 6 bases outside the gene matches. The CDR3, as DNA: TGCGCCAGCAGCCAAGAATTAAGCGGGGGGTTCTACGAGCAGTACTTC. It codes for CASSQELSGGFYEQYF.